This T cell receptor (beta chain) appears in the sequencing data of a study of molecular identifiers for immune sequencing clone quantification. V lost 3 bases to trimming and J lost 6 bases, with 15 bases between them. The CDR3 contains 15 residues. Study conclusions and caveats: Clones that had above 20 RNA copies took up over 97% of effector molecules but under 1% in naive cells.

Previously published methods and listed TCR primers were used for the bulk TCR libraries. From the PCR reads, TCRdb called clonotypes with MiXCR, one entry per CDR3 protein. The sample holds about half a million distinct CDR3 sequences, about 25% seen once. As for this clonotype: Its target is unknown.

Source material: naive CD8+ T cells from blood, with Jurkat cell RNA spiked in. Subset noted: FACS-sorted CD8+CD4-CCR7+CD45RA+ naive T cells. V and J are TRBV12-3 or TRBV12-4 and TRBJ2-1, with D perhaps being TRBD1 or TRBD2 (6 bases each). The receptor was isolated from a human donor in good health. Some libraries in this study had Jurkat cell RNA spiked in. CDR3 region: CASSFVVGGGNEQFF. CDR3 sequence (DNA): TGTGCCAGCAGTTTCGTCGTCGGAGGGGGCAATGAGCAGTTCTTC.